The present TCR beta chain was sequenced within a study of graft-versus-host responses after intestinal transplantation. Study-wide results and caveats: GvH clones were found in recipient marrow; some appeared first in ileum or blood. Peak levels of circulating GvH clones tracked with early post-transplant HvG declines.

A remark on this clone: The antigen is not known.

TCRdb's copy holds only in-frame clones and misses some; the assay was immunoSEQ multiplex PCR. Of some 13,000 clones listed, about four fifths are singletons. CDR1 is SGHTS and CDR2 is YDEGEE in the germline V gene. CDR3 length: 16 amino acids. V was clipped by 2 bases and J by 0 bases; unmatched bases: 2. The clonotype was recovered from a human patient who received an intestinal transplant, so some T cells may come from the graft donor. The chain employs TRBV5-8 and TRBJ1-5, with 10 bases fitting TRBD1. This material consisted of PBMCs, taken after intestinal transplantation. The CDR3 loop is CASSLGTGVSNQPQHF. DNA of the CDR3: TGTGCCAGCAGCTTAGGGACAGGGGTTAGCAATCAGCCCCAGCATTTT. Based on the CDR3 plus reference TRBV5-8 and TRBJ1-5, the full variable domain is EAGVTQSPTHLIKTRGQQATLRCSPISGHTSVYWYQQALGLGLQFLLWYDEGEERNRGNFPPRFSGRQFPNYSSELNVNALELEDSALYLCASSLGTGVSNQPQHFGDGTRLSIL.